This T cell receptor beta chain emerged from a study of CD8 T cells in ankylosing spondylitis. Study results and caveats: There was a TCR beta motif, made of several highly homologous variants, that appeared characteristic of ankylosing spondylitis blood.

This clonotype was observed a handful of times. Its antigen is currently unknown. The CDR3 runs 16 residues. Trimming stripped 3 bases from V and 1 base from J, with 15 bases between. Germline loops: CDR1 MGHDK, CDR2 SYGVNS. TCRdb reprocessed the 5' RACE reads with MiXCR, giving one entry per CDR3 protein. The sample yields around 490,000 distinct CDR3 sequences, 5.3% seen once. Sequenced: blood, either unsorted or a sorted T cell fraction (not recorded which). The clonotype originates from a male donor with ankylosing spondylitis. The chain carries TRBV25-1 and TRBJ2-5, with D uncertain. Written as DNA, the CDR3 is TGTGCCAGCAGTGACCGGCGTGGCCCCTCCCAAGAGACCCAGTACTTC. It translates to CASSDRRGPSQETQYF.